Here is one TCR beta chain with its context. Its antigen remains unidentified. The data stem from a study of shared clonotypes between healthy human individuals. Study at large: CD4 naive and memory got three plates each, CD8 naive two, CD8 memory one. Study-wide results and limits: Clonotype sharing levels among donors were expected to vary with sequencing depth.

Deletions cut 5 bases from V and 0 bases from J, with 8 bases between. CDR1 and CDR2 (germline): SQVTM, ANQGSEA. This CDR3 has 13 amino acids. The input for sorted-subset replicate PCRs was approximately 200 ng DNA, tens of thousands of T cell genomes. Assay: immunoSEQ multiplex PCR; the TCRdb copy retains only in-frame clones and omits some. The sample has 2 million to 3 million clones; roughly nine tenths are singletons. The sequence was obtained from a man younger than 35 in good health. The specimen was naive CD4+ T cells sorted from blood. Subset defined: CD45RA+ positively selected. The chain recombines TRBV29-1 with TRBJ1-3; D uncertain. CDR3 region: CSVLVGSGNTIYF. The CDR3 region has the DNA TGCAGCGTTCTAGTCGGCTCTGGAAACACCATATATTTT.